The T cell receptor beta chain described here comes from a study of neoadjuvant anti-PD-1 for oral cavity cancer. On the study more broadly: Non-progressing patients received a fourth nivolumab dose near day 43, then surgery on days 50-56.

V lost 8 bases to trimming and J lost 4 bases; unmatched junction nucleotides: 7. Germline V gene data show CDR1 as ENHRY and CDR2 as SYGVKD. The CDR3 contains 13 residues. Assay used: immunoSEQ multiplex PCR; TCRdb lists only in-frame clones, some missing. Of 55,000 to 75,000 clones in the sample, roughly nine tenths were seen once. The time point was: after neoadjuvant nivolumab, at surgical resection. The source material was PBMCs, sampled after nivolumab (anti-PD-1) treatment. The receptor comes from a person between 40 and 80 years old with oral cavity squamous cell carcinoma. The chain combines TRBV10-3 with TRBJ2-7, with 8 bases fitting TRBD1. In DNA, the CDR3 is TGTGCCATCGGCGGACAGGGCGTTTACGAGCAGTACTTC. Translated, it gives CAIGGQGVYEQYF.